These 10 T cell receptor beta chains were sequenced from one sample in a study of sequential checkpoint blockade in melanoma. TCRdb's table, derived via immunoSEQ multiplex PCR, lists solely in-frame clones and lacks some. The sample yields roughly 1,400 clones, about 60% seen once. Treatment reported: randomized to nivolumab then ipilimumab (arm A) or the reverse (arm B). This material consisted of CD8+ T cells sorted from blood (inferred from file names), taken from a patient given nivolumab and ipilimumab in sequence. These receptors were taken from a human patient with melanoma. Some clones in this sample may be carry-over from other donors' samples.

This clone was seen a handful of times. The chain links TRBV6-1 to TRBJ1-1; 9 positions match TRBD1. Germline CDR1 reads MNHNS; CDR2 reads SASEGT. The ends lost 2 bases at V and 2 bases at J; junction bases unmatched: 6. This CDR3 contains 16 residues. The CDR3 DNA is TGTGCCAGCAGTGAAAACCCCACAGGGGGCAACACTGAAGCTTTCTTT. Translating it yields CASSENPTGGNTEAFF.

The V and J genes are TRBV29-1 and TRBJ1-1; D may be TRBD1 (5 bases). From germline, CDR1 is SQVTM and CDR2 ANQGSEA. Trimming took off 4 bases at V and 4 bases at J, with 13 bases between the two ends. This CDR3 has 13 residues. The CDR3 region is CSVASQGATEAFF. The CDR3 nucleotides read TGCAGCGTTGCGAGTCAGGGTGCCACTGAAGCTTTCTTT.

This clone has more than one count but fewer than ten. The CDR3 bases are TGCAGCGTTGAGGACAGGAGCTACGAGCAGTACTTC. Translated: CSVEDRSYEQYF. V and J are TRBV29-1 and TRBJ2-5, with 7 bases identical to TRBD1. The tail of the sequence fits TRBJ2-7 better, so the J call may be wrong. In germline, CDR1 is SQVTM, CDR2 ANQGSEA. The CDR3 is 12 amino acids.

The rearrangement links TRBV6-4 to TRBJ1-6; D is unclear. The ends were cut back, 0 bases at V and 7 bases at J, with 4 bases in the middle. Germline values: CDR1 MRHNA, CDR2 SNTAGT. The CDR3 has 13 amino acids. In nucleotides, the CDR3 is TGTGCCAGCAGTGACTCCGAGAATTCACCCCTCCACTTT. Translation gives CASSDSENSPLHF.

This clone came up a few times. The CDR3 DNA sequence: TGTGCCAGCAGTTACTCGACTAGCGGGGGGTACAATGAGCAGTTCTTC. Translated: CASSYSTSGGYNEQFF. The chain couples TRBV6-5 to TRBJ2-1; 13 bases agree with TRBD2. Unmatched junction bases numbered 0, after V lost 0 bases and J lost 4 bases. Germline V gene sequence: CDR1 MNHEY, CDR2 SVGAGI. This CDR3 spans 16 amino acids.

This clone was seen a single time. V usage is TRBV11-1 and J usage is TRBJ2-5; TRBD1 agrees at 7 bases. V lost 6 bases to trimming and J lost 3 bases; unmatched junction nucleotides: 7. The germline CDR1 and CDR2 sequences are SGHAT and FQDESV (reference sequence). This CDR3 spans 14 amino acids. As DNA, the CDR3 is TGTGCCAGCAGTAAGGGACAGTATGAAGAGACCCAGTACTTC. This translates into CASSKGQYEETQYF. The entire variable domain, with the rest obtained from reference TRBV11-1 and TRBJ2-5, is as follows: EAEVAQSPRYKITEKSQAVAFWCDPISGHATLYWYRQILGQGPELLVQFQDESVVDDSQLPKDRFSAERLKGVDSTLKIQPAELGDSAMYLCASSKGQYEETQYFGPGTRLLVL.

CDR3 region: CASSDSPIRSVDYGYTF. In DNA form, the CDR3 reads TGTGCCAGCAGTGACAGTCCAATTCGGAGCGTCGACTATGGCTACACCTTC. This chain connects TRBV6-1 to TRBJ1-2, with D hard to call. Germline loops: CDR1 MNHNS, CDR2 SASEGT. CDR3 length: 17 amino acids. V lost 3 bases to trimming and J lost 3 bases, with 20 bases between them.

The chain has TRBV6-5 and TRBJ2-5, with D maybe TRBD2 (5 bases). This CDR3 is built from 14 residues. The V gene's germline CDR1 is MNHEY and CDR2 SVGAGI. V gave up 5 bases and J gave up 1 base, with 11 bases separating them. The CDR3 DNA follows: TGTGCCAGCAGTCCGGGGTTCCCCCAAGAGACCCAGTACTTC. Residues: CASSPGFPQETQYF.

CDR3 amino acids: CASSFQGSTYEQYF. The CDR3 DNA reads TGTGCCAGCAGCTTCCAGGGGTCTACCTACGAGCAGTACTTC. The chain employs TRBV7-2 and TRBJ2-7, with TRBD1 as a possible D gene (6 bases). V was clipped by 3 bases and J by 2 bases, with 11 bases between them. The CDR3 runs to 14 residues. CDR1 SGHTA and CDR2 FQGNSA come from the germline V gene.

The chain is built from TRBV6-1 and TRBJ1-1; a possible D gene is TRBD1 (6 bases). With 1 base removed from V and 4 bases from J, the gap between germline ends came to 13 bases. The CDR3 is made up of 15 amino acids. In germline, CDR1 is MNHNS, CDR2 SASEGT. The DNA for the CDR3 is TGTGCCAGCAGTGAAGATGGGGGGGCAGGCACTGAAGCTTTCTTT. Its protein is CASSEDGGAGTEAFF.